This TCR beta chain stems from a study of identical twins. The study's findings and limits: Some out-of-frame alpha sequences were shared by twins, and these showed excess low generation probability. Reduced insertions were recorded for abundant cord blood beta clonotypes, with no such pattern in memory repertoires.

Trimming left V 3 bases short and J 4 bases short, with 10 bases between. This CDR3 has 13 residues. CDR1 SEHNR and CDR2 FQNEAQ come from the germline V gene (reference sequence). In regard to this clonotype: Its antigen remains unknown.

TCRdb redid the calling of the 5' RACE reads with MiXCR, one entry per CDR3 protein. The sample has approximately 620,000 distinct CDR3 sequences; over 8.5% are singletons. These data are also associated with another study on yellow fever vaccine responses in identical twins.

The V and J genes are TRBV7-9 and TRBJ2-7, with D possibly being TRBD1 (5 bases). The clonotype comes from a woman between 18 and 30 years old in good health. Sequenced input: PBMCs. CDR3 bases: TGTGCCAGCAGCTTCGTTAGGGGATACGAGCAGTACTTC. Residues: CASSFVRGYEQYF.